Listed here are 14 T cell receptor beta chains from one sample, sequenced in a study of tumor-infiltrating lymphocytes in oesophageal squamous cell carcinoma. TCRdb redid the calling of the PCR reads with MiXCR, one entry per CDR3 protein. Altogether about 19,000 distinct CDR3 sequences are present, about two fifths being singletons, with the ten largest covering 6.8%. Sequencing was performed on blood. The receptor source for this set is a male donor with esophageal squamous cell carcinoma.

Regarding this clonotype: Being one base from a much bigger clone, this may be a read error. The J gene is TRBJ2-3, the V gene TRBV23-1, with a tentative D call TRBD2 (5 bases). TRBV23-1 falls under the ORF class, with uncertain function. This CDR3 is built from 13 residues. Trimming removed 11 bases from V and 14 bases from J, with 26 bases in between. CDR3 loop: CARLGDNTGELYF. In nucleotides, the CDR3 is TGCGCCCGTCTTGGGGATAACACCGGGGAGCTGTATTTT.

On this clonotype: This may arise from a read error, as a much more abundant clone is one base away. The chain joins TRBV5-1 to TRBJ2-5, with 12 bases that match TRBD2. Looked up from germline, CDR1 is SGHRS and CDR2 is YFSETQ. V dropped 7 bases and J dropped 11; count of bases not matched to a gene: 9. The CDR3 is made up of 13 amino acids. For the CDR3, the DNA is TGCGCCAGCGGGGCTAGCGGGGGGGCCAAACAGTACTTC. It specifies CASGASGGAKQYF.

This clonotype was picked up many times. The genes are TRBV27 and TRBJ2-7; D gene ambiguous. V was clipped by 0 bases and J by 3 bases, with 6 bases between them. Germline assignment: CDR1 MNHEY and CDR2 SMNVEV (reference sequence). This CDR3 has 13 residues. The DNA for the CDR3 is TGTGCCAGCAGTTTATCCTCGGGCTACGAGCAGTACTTC. Amino acids: CASSLSSGYEQYF.

The chain combines TRBV7-9 with TRBJ2-3; 10 nucleotides agree with TRBD1. The J call is uncertain, as TRBJ2-7 better fits the DNA end. Germline CDR1 is SEHNR and CDR2 is FQNEAQ (reference sequence). CDR3 size: 13 residues. In nucleotides, the CDR3 is TGTGCCAGCAGCTTAGGGACAGGGGGCGAGCAGTACTTC. It translates to CASSLGTGGEQYF.

The sample holds a few counts of this clonotype. The chain joins TRBV7-8 to TRBJ2-5; D remains unclear. The V end was cut by 3 bases, the J end by 4 bases, with 3 bases between. CDR3 size: 11 residues. Germline V gene sequence: CDR1 SGHVS, CDR2 FQNEAQ. DNA of the CDR3: TGTGCCAGCAGCTTTACAGAGACCCAGTACTTC. Its protein is CASSFTETQYF.

This clonotype was seen at least ten times. The J gene is TRBJ2-1, the V gene TRBV5-8, with TRBD1 matching over 10 bases. This CDR3 has 15 amino acids. The J segment lost 2 bases and the V segment lost 5 bases, leaving 4 bases of the junction unmatched. In germline, CDR1 is SGHTS, CDR2 YDEGEE. The CDR3 loop reads CASSSGTGAYNEQFF. As DNA, the CDR3 is TGTGCCAGCAGTTCCGGGACAGGGGCCTACAATGAGCAGTTCTTC.

This clonotype is medium-sized by share. CDR3 nucleotide sequence: TGTGCCAGCAGCTTATATCGGGAGGCTGGAAACACCATATATTTT. It encodes CASSLYREAGNTIYF. The V call is TRBV7-2, the J call TRBJ1-3; no reliable D call. This CDR3 region has 15 residues. Germline V gene data show CDR1 as SGHTA and CDR2 as FQGNSA. V was clipped by 2 bases and J by 2 bases, with 10 bases between them.

This clonotype was picked up many times. The V and J genes are TRBV6-1 and TRBJ2-3; 10 bases fit TRBD2. V lost 7 bases and J lost 1; bases outside the gene matches: 11. The CDR3 contains 17 residues. Germline CDR1 MNHNS, CDR2 SASEGT. The DNA of the CDR3 is TGTGCCAGCACCCCTAGCGGGGGTGTCCCTGGCACAGATACGCAGTATTTT. This gives the protein CASTPSGGVPGTDTQYF.

This rearrangement joins TRBV7-6 to TRBJ2-6; 8 bases align to TRBD1. The J call may be in error: the DNA end matches TRBJ2-7 better. This CDR3 is built from 14 residues. The germline V gene has CDR1 SGHVS and CDR2 FNYEAQ. The CDR3 is CASSYDRGAPEQYF. The CDR3 region has the DNA TGTGCCAGCAGCTATGACAGGGGAGCGCCCGAGCAGTACTTC.

There are many counts of this clonotype. This clone may be a read error of a much larger clone one base away. This sequence joins TRBV7-8 and TRBJ2-1, with 10 bases matching TRBD2. V dropped 5 bases and J dropped 10; count of bases not matched to a gene: 14. The CDR3 is 16 residues long. Germline V gene sequence: CDR1 SGHVS, CDR2 FQNEAQ. This CDR3 reads CASSELLAGTSYEQFF. In DNA, the CDR3 is TGTGCCAGCAGCGAATTACTAGCGGGGACGTCCTACGAGCAGTTCTTC. Complete variable domain (other parts from reference TRBV7-8 and TRBJ2-1): GAGVSQSPRYKVAKRGQDVALRCDPISGHVSLFWYQQALGQGPEFLTYFQNEAQLDKSGLPSDRFFAERPEGSVSTLKIQRTQQEDSAVYLCASSELLAGTSYEQFFGPGTRLTVL.

This chain joins TRBV24-1 and TRBJ2-6, with TRBD1 matching 7 bases. The CDR3 contains 17 residues. From germline, CDR1 is KGHDR and CDR2 SFDVKD. Trimming took 7 bases from V and 0 from J; bases not matched to a gene: 8. The CDR3 coding sequence is TGTGCCACCAGCAGGCCGGCAGGGGGCTCTGGGGCCAACGTCCTGACTTTC. Its protein product is CATSRPAGGSGANVLTF.

This clonotype showed up many times. The chain has TRBV12-3 or TRBV12-4 and TRBJ2-5, with 9 nucleotides matching TRBD2. Trimming cost V 6 bases and J 11 bases; bases outside gene matches: 19. There are 16 residues in the CDR3. CDR3 region: CASSKLAGLGNNEQYF. Here the CDR3 DNA reads TGTGCCAGCAGCAAGCTAGCGGGGTTAGGAAACAATGAGCAGTACTTC.

CDR3 amino acids: CASTSLAGMDTQYF. CDR3 DNA: TGTGCCAGCACTTCTTTAGCGGGAATGGATACGCAGTATTTT. J is TRBJ2-3 and V is TRBV7-2, with TRBD2 identical over 8 bases. The CDR3 runs 14 residues. Germline CDR1 and CDR2: SGHTA and FQGNSA. The ends lost 7 bases at V and 6 bases at J; junction bases unmatched: 9.

The chain carries TRBV19 and TRBJ1-2; 10 bases are shared with TRBD1. Looked up from germline, CDR1 is LNHDA and CDR2 is SQIVND (reference sequence). The CDR3 runs to 15 residues. The J segment lost 6 bases and the V segment lost 5 bases, leaving 9 bases of the junction unmatched. CDR3 amino acids: CASSLGRDRGHGYTF. The CDR3 region has the DNA TGTGCCAGTAGTCTCGGCCGGGACAGGGGACATGGCTACACCTTC.